This TCR beta chain was obtained from a study of cytomegalovirus exposure and HLA in healthy donors. Trimming shortened V by 3 bases and J by 2 bases, and 11 bases separated the two germline ends. This CDR3 contains 13 residues. Germline values: CDR1 GTSNPN, CDR2 SVGIG (reference sequence). In the PCR, 60 Vbeta and 13 Jbeta primers were used. Using immunoSEQ multiplex PCR, the repertoire was profiled, and TCRdb retains in-frame clones only, with some absent. Of some 130,000 clones listed, 76% are singletons. Findings and limits, study-wide: In vitro checks showed that three CMV-associated chains really do target CMV antigens. V- and J-gene trimming in TCR beta was tied to a missense DCLRE1C variant by an analysis performed later. Analyzed later, association rates of TCRs varied across HLA loci, with DRB1 most and HLA-C fewest. Diagnosis of cytomegalovirus status made by the classifier reportedly showed high specificity and sensitivity.

A note on this clone: Its matching antigen is unknown.

Sequenced sample: PBMCs. This receptor was taken from a man between 35 and 55 years old in good health and CMV-seronegative. The J gene is TRBJ2-7, the V gene TRBV30, with a tentative D call TRBD2 (7 bases). CDR3 residues: CAWRRGGTYEQYF. The CDR3 coding sequence is TGTGCCTGGAGGAGGGGGGGCACCTACGAGCAGTACTTC. Based on the CDR3 plus reference TRBV30 and TRBJ2-7, the full variable domain is SQTIHQWPATLVQPVGSPLSLECTVEGTSNPNLYWYRQAAGRGLQLLFYSVGIGQISSEVPQNLSASRPQDRQFILSSKKLLLSDSGFYLCAWRRGGTYEQYFGPGTRLTVT.